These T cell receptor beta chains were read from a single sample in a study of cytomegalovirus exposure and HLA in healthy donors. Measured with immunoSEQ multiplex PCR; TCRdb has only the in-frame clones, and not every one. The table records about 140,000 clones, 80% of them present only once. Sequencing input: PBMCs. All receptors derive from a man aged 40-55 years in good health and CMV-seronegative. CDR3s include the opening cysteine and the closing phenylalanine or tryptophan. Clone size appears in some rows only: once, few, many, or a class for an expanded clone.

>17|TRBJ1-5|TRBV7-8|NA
CASSLEGTGVGNQPQHF
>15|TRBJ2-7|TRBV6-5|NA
CASSVTNRGSGEQYF
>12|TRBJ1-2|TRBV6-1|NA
CASSEFTDGYTF
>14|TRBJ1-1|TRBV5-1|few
CASNRENGDTEAFF
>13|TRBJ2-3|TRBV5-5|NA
CASSLGGADTQYF
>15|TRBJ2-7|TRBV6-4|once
CASSWTPTGVWEQYF
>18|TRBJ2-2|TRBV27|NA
CASSLWASGGLYTGELFF
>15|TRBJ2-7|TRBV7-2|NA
CASSLGWTPKREQYF
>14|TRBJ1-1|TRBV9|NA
CASSPRGGNTEAFF
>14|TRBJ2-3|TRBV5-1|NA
CASSPGTSADTQYF
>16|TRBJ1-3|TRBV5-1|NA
CGSSPTVGHSGNTIYF
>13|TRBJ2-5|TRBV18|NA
CASSPPSLETQYF
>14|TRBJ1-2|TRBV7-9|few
CASSTGQTNYGYTF
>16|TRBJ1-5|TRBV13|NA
CASSLDAGGGNQPQHF
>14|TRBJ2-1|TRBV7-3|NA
CATAPGGEHNEQFF
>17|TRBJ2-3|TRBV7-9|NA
CASSLEWLDSTTDTQYF
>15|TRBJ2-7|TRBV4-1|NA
CASSQPQGIPYEQYF
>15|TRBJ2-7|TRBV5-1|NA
CASSLDPGSSYEQYF
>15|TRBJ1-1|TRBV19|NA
CASSRSRDMNTEAFF
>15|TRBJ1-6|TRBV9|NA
CASSVVDTSNSPLHF